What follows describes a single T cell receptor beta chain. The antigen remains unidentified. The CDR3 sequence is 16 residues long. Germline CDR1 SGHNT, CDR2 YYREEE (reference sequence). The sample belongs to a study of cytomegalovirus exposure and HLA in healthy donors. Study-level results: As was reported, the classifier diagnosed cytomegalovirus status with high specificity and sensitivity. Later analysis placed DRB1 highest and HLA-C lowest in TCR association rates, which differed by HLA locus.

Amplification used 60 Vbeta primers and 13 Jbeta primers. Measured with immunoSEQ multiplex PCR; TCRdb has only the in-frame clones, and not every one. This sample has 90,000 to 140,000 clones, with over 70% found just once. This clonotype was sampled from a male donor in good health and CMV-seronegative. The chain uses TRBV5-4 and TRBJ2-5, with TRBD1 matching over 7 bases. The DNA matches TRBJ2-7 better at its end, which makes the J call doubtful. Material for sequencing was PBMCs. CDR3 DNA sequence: TGTGCCAGCAGCCCACAGGGGTCCACCAGCTCCTACGAGCAGTACTTC. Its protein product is CASSPQGSTSSYEQYF.